This entry lists 23 T cell receptor beta chains sequenced from one sample in a study of shared clonotypes between healthy human individuals. TCRdb's table, derived via immunoSEQ multiplex PCR, lists solely in-frame clones and lacks some. This table has 730,000 or so clones, around 72% appearing once. The sequenced material came from memory CD4+ T cells sorted from blood. Subset denoted: CD45RA-negative fraction. These receptors came from a woman aged 30 to 39 in good health.

The genes are TRBV7-2 and TRBJ2-7; D is unclear. This CDR3 comprises 13 residues. From germline, CDR1 is SGHTA and CDR2 FQGNSA. Trimming shortened V by 1 base and J by 6 bases, and 10 bases separated the two germline ends. As DNA, the CDR3 is TGTGCCAGCAGCTTAGATTTAGGACGCGAGCAGTACTTC. Its protein is CASSLDLGREQYF.

This clone was observed a few times. This chain links TRBV25-1 with TRBJ2-2; the match to TRBD1 covers 7 bases. V lost 3 bases to trimming and J lost 1 base; unmatched junction nucleotides: 5. CDR1 is MGHDK and CDR2 is SYGVNS in the germline V gene. The CDR3 contains 16 residues. The DNA for the CDR3 is TGTGCCAGCAGTGACGACAGGGTTTTGAACACCGGGGAGCTGTTTTTT. This translates into CASSDDRVLNTGELFF.

This chain links TRBV4-3 with TRBJ1-2; the D is unclear. Germline V gene sequence: CDR1 LGHNA, CDR2 YSLEER. The CDR3 is made up of 11 amino acids. V lost 0 bases to trimming and J lost 4 bases, with 0 bases between them. Here the CDR3 reads CASSQDYGYTF. Here the CDR3 DNA reads TGCGCCAGCAGCCAAGACTATGGCTACACCTTC.

The genes are TRBV27 and TRBJ1-2, with 8 nucleotides matching TRBD1. Germline values: CDR1 MNHEY, CDR2 SMNVEV (reference sequence). The CDR3 totals 15 residues. J was trimmed by 8 bases and V by 4 bases; bases with no gene match: 12. CDR3 nucleotide sequence: TGTGCCAGCAGTTCTCAGGACAGGGCGGGCGACGGCTACACCTTC. Protein sequence: CASSSQDRAGDGYTF.

The chain carries TRBV28 and TRBJ2-5; weak D call: TRBD2 (6 bases). The CDR3 covers 13 residues. Between the trimmed V and J ends, which lost 6 bases and 7 bases, there was a span of 15 bases. CDR1 is MDHEN, CDR2 SYDVKM, per germline. The CDR3 loop reads CASSPVLGGTQYF. The DNA for the CDR3 is TGTGCCAGCAGCCCAGTCTTGGGAGGGACCCAGTACTTC.

J is TRBJ2-1 and V is TRBV9; the D is unclear. This CDR3 spans 14 amino acids. Trimming stripped 0 bases from V and 4 bases from J, with 8 bases between. CDR1 and CDR2 (germline): SGDLS, YYNGEE. CDR3 protein: CASSVEVSYNEQFF. CDR3 nucleotide sequence: TGTGCCAGCAGCGTAGAGGTCAGTTACAATGAGCAGTTCTTC.

The DNA of the CDR3 is TGTGCCAGCACCTCGGACAGGGGCCTCTATGGCTACACCTTC. Translated: CASTSDRGLYGYTF. The J gene is TRBJ1-2, the V gene TRBV6-6; 9 nucleotides line up with TRBD1. This CDR3 region has 14 residues. V was pared by 7 bases and J by 4 bases, with 7 bases of the junction left unmatched. CDR1 is MNHNY and CDR2 is SVGAGI in the germline V gene (reference sequence).

This clone occurred a few times. V gene TRBV13 combines with J gene TRBJ2-7; 9 positions match TRBD1. V was pared by 1 base and J by 6 bases, with 10 bases of the junction left unmatched. CDR1 and CDR2 (germline): PRHDT, FYEKMQ (reference sequence). The CDR3 sequence is 16 residues long. In nucleotides, the CDR3 is TGTGCCAGCAGCTTAGCCCAATTGACAGGGGGTGCCGAGCAGTACTTC. Translated: CASSLAQLTGGAEQYF.

This clone was recorded a few times. This chain connects TRBV2 to TRBJ1-2; no clear D gene. Per the germline V gene, CDR1 is SNHLY and CDR2 is FYNNEI. CDR3 length: 12 amino acids. Trimming took 4 bases from V and 4 from J, leaving 7 bases between them. CDR3 sequence: CASSVALYGYTF. The CDR3 DNA sequence: TGTGCCAGCAGTGTAGCCCTCTATGGCTACACCTTC.

This rearrangement joins TRBV6-1 to TRBJ2-2, with TRBD1 matching 7 bases. V lost 4 bases and J lost 1; bases outside the gene matches: 3. The germline V gene has CDR1 MNHNS and CDR2 SASEGT. The CDR3 contains 15 residues. The DNA of the CDR3 is TGTGCCAGCAGTGCCAGGACAGGGAACACCGGGGAGCTGTTTTTT. It is translated as CASSARTGNTGELFF.

The V gene is TRBV5-4, the J gene TRBJ1-2; the D gene is possibly TRBD1 (5 bases). The germline V and J ends were trimmed by 2 bases and 8 bases, with 16 bases remaining between them. CDR1 and CDR2 (germline): SGHNT, YYREEE (reference sequence). This CDR3 spans 14 amino acids. The CDR3 DNA sequence: TGTGCCAGCAGCTTAGGCCAGGGCATCTCCGGCTACACCTTC. Protein: CASSLGQGISGYTF.

The genes are TRBV7-8 and TRBJ2-1, with D perhaps TRBD1 or TRBD2 (6 bases each). CDR3 length equals 16 residues. Trimming shortened V by 1 base and J by 13 bases, and 23 bases separated the two germline ends. In germline, CDR1 is SGHVS, CDR2 FQNEAQ. The CDR3 bases are TGTGCCAGCAGCTTAGTTGGGGGGCGTGGGACGAAGGAACAGTTCTTC. This codes for CASSLVGGRGTKEQFF.

Only a few counts were recorded for this clone. The chain is built from TRBV4-1 and TRBJ1-3; TRBD1 agrees at 9 bases. Germline assignment: CDR1 MGHRA and CDR2 YSYEKL. V lost 1 base, J lost 0 bases, and 7 bases stayed unmatched. The CDR3 is 18 amino acids. The CDR3 DNA is TGCGCCAGCAGCCAAGTGGGGGGGACAGGGTTCTCTGGAAACACCATATATTTT. Translated, it gives CASSQVGGTGFSGNTIYF.

V gene TRBV2 combines with J gene TRBJ2-1; 11 positions match TRBD1. The CDR3 runs to 13 residues. Germline assignment: CDR1 SNHLY and CDR2 FYNNEI. The J segment lost 7 bases and the V segment lost 8 bases, leaving 4 bases of the junction unmatched. The CDR3 DNA follows: TGTGCCAGCGGGACAGGGGGGTGGAATGAGCAGTTCTTC. This gives the protein CASGTGGWNEQFF.

This sequence joins TRBV28 and TRBJ1-1; D is undetermined. CDR1 and CDR2 (germline): MDHEN, SYDVKM. The length of the CDR3 is 13 residues. V was cut by 5 bases and J by 5 bases, with 12 bases left in between. The CDR3 loop reads CASSLDPWTEAFF. CDR3 DNA sequence: TGTGCCAGCAGTCTCGACCCCTGGACTGAAGCTTTCTTT.

The chain combines TRBV28 with TRBJ1-3; 9 bases line up with TRBD1. Germline CDR1 reads MDHEN; CDR2 reads SYDVKM. The CDR3 totals 16 residues. V gave up 5 bases and J gave up 0 bases; unmatched junction bases: 5. In DNA form, the CDR3 reads TGTGCCAGCAGTCCCGAGGACAGGGGCTCTGGAAACACCATATATTTT. It translates to CASSPEDRGSGNTIYF.

The chain employs TRBV28 and TRBJ1-5; D gene unclear. V was cut by 2 bases and J by 11 bases, with 19 bases left in between. Germline V gives CDR1 MDHEN, CDR2 SYDVKM. The CDR3 is 15 amino acids. CDR3 loop: CASSLPVDNGRTQHF. In nucleotides, the CDR3 is TGTGCCAGCAGTTTACCTGTTGACAACGGCAGGACCCAGCATTTT.

This clone occurred a few times. At the DNA level, this CDR3 is encoded by other sequences in the same sample as well. The chain combines TRBV2 with TRBJ1-5, with 7 bases matching TRBD1. Germline CDR1 SNHLY, CDR2 FYNNEI. The J segment lost 4 bases and the V segment lost 6 bases, leaving 6 bases of the junction unmatched. CDR3 size: 14 residues. This CDR3 is CASSEQGRNQPQHF. The CDR3 DNA is TGTGCCAGCAGCGAACAGGGGAGGAATCAGCCCCAGCATTTT.

The chain has TRBV7-8 and TRBJ2-7, with 7 bases identical to TRBD1. With V trimmed by 4 bases and J by 1 base, 4 bases remained unmatched. CDR3 length: 14 amino acids. Germline V CDR1 and CDR2: SGHVS, FQNEAQ. The CDR3 is CASSSRTGSYEQYF. In DNA form, the CDR3 reads TGTGCCAGCAGCTCAAGGACAGGATCCTACGAGCAGTACTTC.

The genes are TRBV21-1 and TRBJ1-5; TRBD1 is the table's D call and was not checked against the DNA. TRBV21-1 has pseudogene status. This CDR3 comprises 18 residues. CDR3 protein: CASSQGHRGRGRNQPQHF. CDR3 bases: TGTGCCAGCAGCCAGGGGCACAGGGGGCGCGGTCGCAATCAGCCCCAGCATTTT.

The V call is TRBV28, the J call TRBJ1-1, with 8 bases aligning to TRBD1. J was trimmed by 8 bases and V by 5 bases; bases with no gene match: 4. CDR3 length: 12 amino acids. Germline V lookup: CDR1 MDHEN, CDR2 SYDVKM. This CDR3 reads CASSGQGGEAFF. CDR3 nucleotide sequence: TGTGCCAGCAGTGGACAGGGAGGGGAAGCTTTCTTT.

J is TRBJ2-7 and V is TRBV19, with D possibly TRBD2 on 6 matching bases. Trimming removed 3 bases from V and 10 bases from J, with 25 bases in between. The CDR3 runs to 16 residues. Germline CDR1 is LNHDA and CDR2 is SQIVND (reference sequence). The CDR3 loop reads CASSISPGTGLQEQYF. In DNA, the CDR3 is TGTGCCAGTAGTATTTCTCCGGGGACGGGACTCCAAGAACAGTACTTC.

There are many counts of this clone. One end of the junction varies from germline; a read error may be responsible. This chain links TRBV19 with TRBJ2-1; D is perhaps TRBD1 or TRBD2 (5 bases each). CDR1 and CDR2 (germline): LNHDA, SQIVND (reference sequence). The CDR3 runs 16 residues. The CDR3, as DNA: TGTGCCAGTAGTAGCACCGGGACGACATCCTACCATGAGCAGTTCTTC. It is translated as CASSSTGTTSYHEQFF. The full variable domain, rest sourced from reference TRBV19 and TRBJ2-1, is DGGITQSPKYLFRKEGQNVTLSCEQNLNHDAMYWYRQDPGQGLRLIYYSQIVNDFQKGDIAEGYSVSREKKESFPLTVTSAQKNPTAFYLCASSSTGTTSYHEQFFGPGTRLTVL.